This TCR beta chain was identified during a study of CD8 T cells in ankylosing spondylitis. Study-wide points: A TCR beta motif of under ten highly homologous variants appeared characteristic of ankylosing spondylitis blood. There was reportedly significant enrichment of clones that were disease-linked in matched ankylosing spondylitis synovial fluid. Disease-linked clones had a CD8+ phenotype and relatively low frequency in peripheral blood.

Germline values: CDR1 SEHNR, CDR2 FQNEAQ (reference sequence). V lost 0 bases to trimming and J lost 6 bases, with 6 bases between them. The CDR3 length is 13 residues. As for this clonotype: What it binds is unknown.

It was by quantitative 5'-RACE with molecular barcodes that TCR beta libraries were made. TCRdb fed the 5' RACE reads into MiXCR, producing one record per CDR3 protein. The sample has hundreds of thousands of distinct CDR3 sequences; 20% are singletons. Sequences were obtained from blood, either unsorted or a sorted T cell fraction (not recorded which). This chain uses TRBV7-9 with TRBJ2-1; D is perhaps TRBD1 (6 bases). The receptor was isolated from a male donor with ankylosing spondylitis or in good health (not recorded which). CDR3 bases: TGTGCCAGCAGCTTAGCGGGGGCCAATGAGCAGTTCTTC. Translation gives CASSLAGANEQFF.